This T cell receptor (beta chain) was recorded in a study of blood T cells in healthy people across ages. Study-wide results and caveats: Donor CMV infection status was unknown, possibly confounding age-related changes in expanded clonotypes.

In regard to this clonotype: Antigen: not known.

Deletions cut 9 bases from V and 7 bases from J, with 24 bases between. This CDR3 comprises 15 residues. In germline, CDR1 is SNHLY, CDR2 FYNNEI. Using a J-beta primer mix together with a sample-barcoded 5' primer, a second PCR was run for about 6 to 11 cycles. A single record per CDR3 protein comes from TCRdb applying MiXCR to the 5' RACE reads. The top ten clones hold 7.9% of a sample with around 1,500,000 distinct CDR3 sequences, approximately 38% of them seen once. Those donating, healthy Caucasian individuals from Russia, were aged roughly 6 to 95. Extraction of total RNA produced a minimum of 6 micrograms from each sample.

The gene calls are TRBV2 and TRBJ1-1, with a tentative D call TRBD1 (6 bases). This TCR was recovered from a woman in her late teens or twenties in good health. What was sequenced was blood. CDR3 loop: CASGGTGFRTSEAFF. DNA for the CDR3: TGTGCCAGTGGAGGTACAGGGTTCCGAACAAGTGAAGCTTTCTTT.